This TCR beta chain was identified in a study of technical replicates of blood from a few donors. Assay: immunoSEQ multiplex PCR; the TCRdb copy retains only in-frame clones and omits some. The sample has about 83,000 clones, approximately 94% seen once. Sequencing input: T cells isolated from PBMCs. The sequence was obtained from a human donor in good health.

CDR3 amino acids: CASSLKRGRGDGYTF. CDR3 in DNA: TGTGCCAGCAGCTTGAAGAGGGGGCGGGGTGATGGCTACACCTTC. The chain carries TRBV5-8 and TRBJ1-2, with TRBD1 matching 7 bases. The CDR3 is made up of 15 amino acids. Germline CDR1 is SGHTS and CDR2 is YDEGEE. The ends lost 1 base at V and 6 bases at J; junction bases unmatched: 9.